The rows below give T cell receptor beta chains drawn from one sample of a study of identical twins. MiXCR, applied by TCRdb to the 5' RACE reads, yields one record per CDR3 protein. The sample records roughly 1,500,000 distinct CDR3 sequences, about 32% being singletons. Input material: cord blood. These receptors came from a newborn girl in good health. Both conserved end residues are part of each CDR3. Fields, in order: clone size, V gene, J gene, D gene, CDR3 protein, CDR3 DNA. A D gene is named only where the DNA matches it firmly. Clone size, where shown, is once, few, many, or a class for clones that have expanded.

abundance: few
v_gene: TRBV3-1
j_gene: TRBJ2-5
d_gene: NA
CDR3aa: CASSQVTGQEAQYF
CDR3nt: TGTGCCAGCAGCCAAGTCACAGGCCAAGAGGCCCAGTACTTC

abundance: NA
v_gene: TRBV4-3
j_gene: TRBJ2-1
d_gene: NA
CDR3aa: CASSQDSGSGNEQFF
CDR3nt: TGCGCCAGCAGCCAAGATTCCGGGAGCGGTAATGAGCAGTTCTTC

abundance: few
v_gene: TRBV20-1
j_gene: TRBJ1-5
d_gene: TRBD1
CDR3aa: CSAPYRGSNQPQHF
CDR3nt: TGCAGTGCTCCCTACAGGGGTAGCAATCAGCCCCAGCATTTT

abundance: NA
v_gene: TRBV5-1
j_gene: TRBJ2-7
d_gene: TRBD2
CDR3aa: CASSLEGSGNSYEQYF
CDR3nt: TGCGCCAGCAGCTTGGAGGGTAGCGGGAACTCCTACGAGCAGTACTTC

abundance: few
v_gene: TRBV6-1
j_gene: TRBJ1-5
d_gene: NA
CDR3aa: CASSEVKNQPRHF
CDR3nt: TGTGCCAGCAGTGAAGTAAAGAATCAGCCCCGGCATTTT

abundance: NA
v_gene: TRBV27
j_gene: TRBJ1-2
d_gene: TRBD1
CDR3aa: CASSATGNGYTF
CDR3nt: TGTGCCAGCAGTGCGACAGGGAATGGCTACACCTTC

abundance: many
v_gene: TRBV25-1
j_gene: TRBJ2-7
d_gene: NA
CDR3aa: CASSELSSSYEQYF
CDR3nt: TGTGCCAGCAGTGAACTCAGTAGCTCCTACGAGCAGTACTTC

abundance: few
v_gene: TRBV12-3/TRBV12-4
j_gene: TRBJ2-3
d_gene: TRBD2
CDR3aa: CASAGGKSTDTQYF
CDR3nt: TGTGCCAGCGCGGGGGGGAAGAGCACAGATACGCAGTATTTT

abundance: NA
v_gene: TRBV24-1
j_gene: TRBJ2-1
d_gene: NA
CDR3aa: CATSAQVHNEQFF
CDR3nt: TGTGCCACCAGTGCTCAGGTGCACAATGAGCAGTTCTTC

abundance: few
v_gene: TRBV28
j_gene: TRBJ2-4
d_gene: NA
CDR3aa: CASSFMLGLINIQYF
CDR3nt: TGTGCCAGCAGTTTCATGTTGGGACTTATAAACATTCAGTACTTC

abundance: many
v_gene: TRBV29-1
j_gene: TRBJ2-5
d_gene: NA
CDR3aa: CSVVPFGSGQETQYF
CDR3nt: TGCAGCGTTGTACCTTTCGGGAGTGGCCAAGAGACCCAGTACTTC

abundance: NA
v_gene: TRBV4-1
j_gene: TRBJ2-7
d_gene: TRBD2
CDR3aa: CASSQVVAGVVNYEQYF
CDR3nt: TGCGCCAGCAGCCAAGTCGTAGCGGGCGTAGTCAACTACGAGCAGTACTTC

abundance: few
v_gene: TRBV3-1
j_gene: TRBJ2-5
d_gene: NA
CDR3aa: CASSQDRHETQYF
CDR3nt: TGTGCCAGCAGCCAAGATCGTCATGAGACCCAGTACTTC

abundance: once
v_gene: TRBV4-2
j_gene: TRBJ1-5
d_gene: TRBD1
CDR3aa: CASSQVGQGSNQPQHF
CDR3nt: TGTGCCAGCAGCCAAGTAGGACAGGGGTCCAATCAGCCCCAGCATTTT

abundance: many
v_gene: TRBV10-3
j_gene: TRBJ1-2
d_gene: TRBD1
CDR3aa: CAISEGTGGYGYTF
CDR3nt: TGTGCCATCAGTGAGGGGACAGGGGGGTATGGCTACACCTTC

abundance: NA
v_gene: TRBV28
j_gene: TRBJ2-5
d_gene: NA
CDR3aa: CASGTGYQETQYF
CDR3nt: TGTGCCAGCGGTACAGGGTACCAAGAGACCCAGTACTTC

abundance: NA
v_gene: TRBV7-2
j_gene: TRBJ2-3
d_gene: NA
CDR3aa: CASSTRDSSFNTDTQYF
CDR3nt: TGTGCCAGCAGCACTAGGGACTCGTCTTTTAACACAGATACGCAGTATTTT

abundance: many
v_gene: TRBV13
j_gene: TRBJ2-4
d_gene: NA
CDR3aa: CASSLAGLDQYF
CDR3nt: TGTGCCAGCAGCTTAGCCGGCCTCGATCAGTACTTC

abundance: NA
v_gene: TRBV20-1
j_gene: TRBJ2-3
d_gene: TRBD1
CDR3aa: CSARVFGTGRSTDTQYF
CDR3nt: TGCAGTGCTAGAGTTTTCGGGACAGGGCGATCCACAGATACGCAGTATTTT

abundance: NA
v_gene: TRBV5-1
j_gene: TRBJ2-5
d_gene: TRBD1
CDR3aa: CASSLRGQGETQYF
CDR3nt: TGCGCCAGCAGCCTTAGGGGACAGGGGGAGACCCAGTACTTC

abundance: NA
v_gene: TRBV27
j_gene: TRBJ2-7
d_gene: NA
CDR3aa: CASSSIDTGDEQYF
CDR3nt: TGTGCCAGCAGTTCCATTGACACCGGCGATGAGCAGTACTTC

abundance: NA
v_gene: TRBV5-8
j_gene: TRBJ2-3
d_gene: TRBD2
CDR3aa: CASSSRPGLADSDTQYF
CDR3nt: TGTGCCAGCAGCTCGAGGCCGGGACTAGCGGACTCAGATACGCAGTATTTT

abundance: few
v_gene: TRBV28
j_gene: TRBJ2-1
d_gene: NA
CDR3aa: CASSSSAPLYNEQFF
CDR3nt: TGTGCCAGCAGTTCTAGCGCCCCCCTTTACAATGAGCAGTTCTTC

abundance: NA
v_gene: TRBV28
j_gene: TRBJ1-5
d_gene: TRBD1
CDR3aa: CASSFAYRGRNQPQHF
CDR3nt: TGTGCCAGCAGTTTCGCATACAGGGGGCGGAATCAGCCCCAGCATTTT

abundance: NA
v_gene: TRBV5-1
j_gene: TRBJ2-5
d_gene: NA
CDR3aa: CASSLEVYQETQYF
CDR3nt: TGCGCCAGCAGCTTGGAAGTTTACCAAGAGACCCAGTACTTC

abundance: few
v_gene: TRBV5-6
j_gene: TRBJ2-5
d_gene: TRBD1
CDR3aa: CASSLQGRSSQETQYF
CDR3nt: TGTGCCAGCAGCTTACAGGGGCGGTCGAGTCAAGAGACCCAGTACTTC

abundance: few
v_gene: TRBV28
j_gene: TRBJ2-7
d_gene: NA
CDR3aa: CASSCASWDCHSYEQYF
CDR3nt: TGTGCCAGCAGTTGCGCCTCGTGGGACTGCCACTCCTACGAGCAGTACTTC